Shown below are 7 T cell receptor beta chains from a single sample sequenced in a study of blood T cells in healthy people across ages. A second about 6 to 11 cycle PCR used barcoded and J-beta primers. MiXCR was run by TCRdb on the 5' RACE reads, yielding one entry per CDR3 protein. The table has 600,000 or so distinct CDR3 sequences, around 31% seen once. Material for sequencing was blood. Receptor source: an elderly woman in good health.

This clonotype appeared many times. The CDR3 region is CASSEASRGADTQYF. CDR3 coding DNA: TGTGCCAGCAGTGAAGCTAGCCGAGGAGCAGATACGCAGTATTTT. The V and J genes are TRBV2 and TRBJ2-3; D not resolved. This CDR3 spans 15 amino acids. Trimming left V 0 bases short and J 4 bases short, with 11 bases between. Looked up from germline, CDR1 is SNHLY and CDR2 is FYNNEI.

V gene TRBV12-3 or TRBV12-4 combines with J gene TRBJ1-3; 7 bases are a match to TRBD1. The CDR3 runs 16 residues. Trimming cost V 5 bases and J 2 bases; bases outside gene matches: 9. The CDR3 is CASSPTGRIAGNTIYF. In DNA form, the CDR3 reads TGTGCCAGCAGTCCGACAGGGCGTATAGCTGGAAACACCATATATTTT.

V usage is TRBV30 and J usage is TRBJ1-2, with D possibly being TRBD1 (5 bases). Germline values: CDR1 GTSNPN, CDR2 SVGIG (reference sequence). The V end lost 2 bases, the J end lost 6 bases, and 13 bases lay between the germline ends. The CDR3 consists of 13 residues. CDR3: CAWSPGGSDGYTF. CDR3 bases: TGTGCCTGGAGTCCCGGGGGGAGTGATGGCTACACCTTC.

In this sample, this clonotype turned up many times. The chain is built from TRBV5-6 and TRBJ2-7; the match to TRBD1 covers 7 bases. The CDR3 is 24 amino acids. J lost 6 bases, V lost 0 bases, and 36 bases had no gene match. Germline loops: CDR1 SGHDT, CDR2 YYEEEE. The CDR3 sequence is CASSLVSKYRGLTVPLKRASEQYF. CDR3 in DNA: TGTGCCAGCAGCTTGGTTTCGAAGTACAGGGGTCTTACCGTCCCCCTAAAGAGGGCTAGCGAGCAGTACTTC.

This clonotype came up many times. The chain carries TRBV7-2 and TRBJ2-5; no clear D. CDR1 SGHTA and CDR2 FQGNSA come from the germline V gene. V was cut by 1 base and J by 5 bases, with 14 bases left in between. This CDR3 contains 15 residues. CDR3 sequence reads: CASSLDSSRTETQYF. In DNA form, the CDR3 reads TGTGCCAGCAGCTTAGATAGTTCCAGGACGGAGACCCAGTACTTC.

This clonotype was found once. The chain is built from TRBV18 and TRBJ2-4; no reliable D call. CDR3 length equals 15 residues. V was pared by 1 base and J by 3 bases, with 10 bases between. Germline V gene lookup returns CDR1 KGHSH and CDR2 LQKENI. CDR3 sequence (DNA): TGTGCCAGCTCACCACTCCCCGATAACAAAAACATTCAGTACTTC. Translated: CASSPLPDNKNIQYF. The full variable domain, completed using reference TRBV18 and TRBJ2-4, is NAGVMQNPRHLVRRRGQEARLRCSPMKGHSHVYWYRQLPEEGLKFMVYLQKENIIDESGMPKERFSAEFPKEGPSILRIQQVVRGDSAAYFCASSPLPDNKNIQYFGAGTRLSVL.

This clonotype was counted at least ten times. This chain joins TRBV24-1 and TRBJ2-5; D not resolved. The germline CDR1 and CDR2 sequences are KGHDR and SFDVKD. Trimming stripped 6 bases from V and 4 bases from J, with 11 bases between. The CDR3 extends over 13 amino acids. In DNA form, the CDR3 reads TGTGCCACCAGTTTATCCGGCCTAGAGACCCAGTACTTC. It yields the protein CATSLSGLETQYF.